One and the same sample provided the 14 T cell receptor beta chains below, sequenced in a study of T cell repertoires in cytomegalovirus infection. No antigen has been assigned to these receptors. From the reads, TCRdb called clonotypes with MiXCR, one entry per CDR3 protein. There are 750,000 to 900,000 distinct CDR3 sequences in the sample; under 35% occur only once, and less than 15% lies in the top ten. Specimen: cultured CD8+ T cells from PBMCs, collected from culture after CMV antigen stimulation. The receptors shown here come from a human donor in good health (CMV status not recorded). Some clones in this sample may be carry-over from other donors' samples.

This clonotype was counted between two and nine times. The rearrangement joins TRBV19 to TRBJ1-1; no clear D gene. Looked up from germline, CDR1 is LNHDA and CDR2 is SQIVND (reference sequence). The CDR3 has 13 residues. The ends were cut back, 5 bases at V and 4 bases at J, with 11 bases in the middle. CDR3 amino acids: CASSGKPITEAFF. The CDR3 bases are TGTGCCAGTAGTGGGAAACCGATCACTGAAGCTTTCTTT.

This clonotype was observed a handful of times. This chain joins TRBV27 and TRBJ2-2; TRBD2 matches at 11 bases. The J segment lost 4 bases and the V segment lost 7 bases, leaving 5 bases of the junction unmatched. The CDR3 length is 15 residues. Germline lookup yields CDR1 MNHEY and CDR2 SMNVEV (reference sequence). The DNA of the CDR3 is TGTGCCAGCACCCCTAGCGGGGGGTTCACCGGGGAGCTGTTTTTT. This gives the protein CASTPSGGFTGELFF.

This clonotype was recorded a few times. The rearrangement joins TRBV10-3 to TRBJ1-3; D is unclear. The V end lost 2 bases, the J end lost 2 bases, and 19 bases lay between the germline ends. The CDR3 is 18 amino acids. Germline V gene data show CDR1 as ENHRY and CDR2 as SYGVKD. In nucleotides, the CDR3 is TGTGCCATCAGTGAGAGAATTCCGGGCCTCGGGGCTGGAAACACCATATATTTT. It codes for CAISERIPGLGAGNTIYF.

The chain uses TRBV25-1 and TRBJ2-1, with 9 bases matching TRBD2. V shed 6 bases, J shed 6 bases, and the junction held 6 bases outside the gene matches. CDR1 is MGHDK, CDR2 SYGVNS, per germline. The CDR3 covers 14 residues. The CDR3 loop reads CASRGRGGTNEQFF. CDR3 DNA: TGTGCCAGCAGGGGGCGGGGGGGCACCAATGAGCAGTTCTTC.

This clonotype appeared many times. J is TRBJ2-1 and V is TRBV7-6; D is uncertain. The CDR3 covers 13 residues. Germline V gene lookup returns CDR1 SGHVS and CDR2 FNYEAQ. Trimming removed 2 bases at V and 5 bases at J, with 7 bases between. In DNA form, the CDR3 reads TGTGCCAGCAGCTTAATGGGGAACAATGAGCAGTTCTTC. Protein product: CASSLMGNNEQFF.

A few counts support this clonotype. This chain connects TRBV6-1 to TRBJ2-7, with a weak D call TRBD2 (5 bases). This CDR3 contains 13 residues. V lost 6 bases and J 7 bases, leaving 16 bases between the germline ends. Germline CDR1 MNHNS, CDR2 SASEGT. This CDR3 is CASSDYPSGEQYF. In DNA form, the CDR3 reads TGTGCCAGCAGCGACTACCCCTCGGGTGAGCAGTACTTC.

This sequence joins TRBV6-6 and TRBJ2-3, with D hard to call. Trimming took 6 bases from V and 2 from J, leaving 12 bases between them. This CDR3 has 14 residues. Per the germline V gene, CDR1 is MNHNY and CDR2 is SVGAGI (reference sequence). This CDR3 is CASSPEAYTDTQYF. The CDR3 nucleotides are TGTGCCAGCAGCCCTGAGGCGTACACAGATACGCAGTATTTT.

This clonotype appeared a few times. Here the CDR3 reads CASTGSGELFF. CDR3 nucleotides: TGTGCCAGTACCGGTTCCGGGGAGCTGTTTTTT. The gene calls are TRBV19 and TRBJ2-2; the D is unclear. The CDR3 length is 11 residues. Looked up from germline, CDR1 is LNHDA and CDR2 is SQIVND (reference sequence). Trimming removed 7 bases at V and 6 bases at J, with 6 bases between.

This clonotype occurred a few times. V and J are TRBV6-6 and TRBJ2-3; perhaps TRBD1 as D (5 bases). The CDR3 loop spans 17 amino acids. V lost 4 bases and J lost 2, with 19 bases in between. CDR1 is MNHNY and CDR2 is SVGAGI in the germline V gene (reference sequence). As DNA, the CDR3 is TGTGCCAGCAGTTCCCTATCTTCCAGCAGGGTCACAGATACGCAGTATTTT. Translation: CASSSLSSSRVTDTQYF.

This clonotype has a count of ten or more. V and J are TRBV7-2 and TRBJ2-1; TRBD2 might be the D (7 bases). Germline-derived CDR1 and CDR2 are SGHTA and FQGNSA. The CDR3 covers 13 residues. V lost 11 bases to trimming and J lost 9 bases, with 20 bases between them. This CDR3 is CASREGGYTEQFF. The CDR3 DNA reads TGTGCCTCACGAGAGGGGGGGTATACTGAGCAGTTCTTC. Full variable domain (outside the CDR3, taken from reference TRBV7-2 and TRBJ2-1): GAGVSQSPSNKVTEKGKDVELRCDPISGHTALYWYRQSLGQGLEFLIYFQGNSAPDKSGLPSDRFSAERTGGSVSTLTIQRTQQEDSAVYLCASREGGYTEQFFGPGTRLTVL.

This clonotype was observed a few times. The chain uses TRBV5-4 and TRBJ2-2; weak D call: TRBD2 (5 bases). Trimming stripped 4 bases from V and 4 bases from J, with 14 bases between. CDR3 length equals 15 residues. Germline V CDR1 and CDR2: SGHNT, YYREEE (reference sequence). Here the CDR3 reads CASSPLGEGTGELFF. The CDR3 nucleotides read TGTGCCAGCAGCCCCCTGGGTGAGGGCACCGGGGAGCTGTTTTTT. Full variable domain (missing parts from reference TRBV5-4 and TRBJ2-2): ETGVTQSPTHLIKTRGQQVTLRCSSQSGHNTVSWYQQALGQGPQFIFQYYREEENGRGNFPPRFSGLQFPNYSSELNVNALELDDSALYLCASSPLGEGTGELFFGEGSRLTVL.

Only a few counts were recorded for this clonotype. V usage is TRBV5-6 and J usage is TRBJ2-7; D call uncertain. This CDR3 is built from 18 residues. V gave up 1 base and J gave up 0 bases, with 20 bases separating them. CDR1 and CDR2 (germline): SGHDT, YYEEEE. The CDR3 nucleotides read TGTGCCAGCAGCTTGCCATTCGGTACGGCCCAAAGCTCCTACGAGCAGTACTTC. Amino acid sequence: CASSLPFGTAQSSYEQYF.

The J gene is TRBJ2-1, the V gene TRBV15; D not certain. CDR3 length equals 11 residues. Germline V gene lookup returns CDR1 LNHNV and CDR2 YYDKDF (reference sequence). The V gene lost 4 bases and the J gene lost 5 bases, with 3 bases spanning the gap. The CDR3 bases are TGTGCCACCAGCATTGACAATGAGCAGTTCTTC. This translates into CATSIDNEQFF.

The rearrangement links TRBV7-9 to TRBJ2-1; 7 nucleotides match TRBD2. There are 15 residues in the CDR3. Trimming at V came to 5 bases and at J to 0 bases, leaving 4 bases not matched to a gene. Germline loops: CDR1 SEHNR, CDR2 FQNEAQ (reference sequence). CDR3 DNA sequence: TGTGCCAGCAGCCCCCGGGACTACTCCTACAATGAGCAGTTCTTC. Its translation is CASSPRDYSYNEQFF.